A single sample is the source of the 10 T cell receptor beta chains below, sequenced in a study of T cells after yellow fever vaccination. TCRdb ran MiXCR on the 5' RACE reads and lists one entry per CDR3 protein. The data contain 300,000 to 400,000 distinct CDR3 sequences, 3% to 4.5% of them singletons. This specimen consisted of PBMCs, obtained 5 days after the yellow fever booster vaccination. These receptors originate from a man younger than 30 who received the YFV17D yellow fever vaccine.

This clonotype was recorded at least ten times. The chain has TRBV6-5 and TRBJ1-1; TRBD1 aligns across 8 bases. Germline loops: CDR1 MNHEY, CDR2 SVGAGI. The V segment lost 5 bases and the J segment 8 bases; nucleotides outside the gene matches: 10. This CDR3 region has 14 residues. The CDR3 DNA sequence: TGTGCCAGCAGTCCAGGACAGGGCCCGGCGGAAGCTTTCTTT. It is translated as CASSPGQGPAEAFF.

The table lists this clonotype with many counts. V usage is TRBV7-2 and J usage is TRBJ1-2, with 7 bases matching TRBD1. Trimming at V came to 1 base and at J to 2 bases, leaving 19 bases not matched to a gene. This CDR3 contains 20 residues. CDR1 is SGHTA and CDR2 is FQGNSA in the germline V gene. Here the CDR3 DNA reads TGTGCCAGCAGCTTAGGGCCAGGGGGGCGCTCCTCCACGATCAACTATGGCTACACCTTC. It encodes CASSLGPGGRSSTINYGYTF.

The genes are TRBV6-5 and TRBJ1-4, with a weak D call TRBD1 (6 bases). Between the trimmed V and J ends, which lost 6 bases and 6 bases, there was a span of 11 bases. The CDR3 is made up of 13 amino acids. Germline assignment: CDR1 MNHEY and CDR2 SVGAGI. The CDR3 DNA sequence: TGTGCCAGCAGAGGGGGGTCTGATGAAAAACTGTTTTTT. Protein sequence: CASRGGSDEKLFF.

The chain couples TRBV6-5 to TRBJ1-4; TRBD1 is a possible D gene (5 bases). Germline V gene sequence: CDR1 MNHEY, CDR2 SVGAGI. Trimming took off 0 bases at V and 11 bases at J, with 13 bases between the two ends. This CDR3 comprises 14 residues. CDR3 nucleotides: TGTGCCAGCAGTTACTCGCCGACACAGGCCAAACTGTTTTTT. Residues: CASSYSPTQAKLFF.

The J gene is TRBJ1-2, the V gene TRBV3-1; 8 bases fit TRBD1. Germline V gives CDR1 LGHDT, CDR2 YNNKEL (reference sequence). The CDR3 is 19 amino acids. J lost 4 bases, V lost 0 bases, and 16 bases had no gene match. The CDR3 loop reads CASSQDLLGGRGQAYGYTF. As DNA, the CDR3 is TGTGCCAGCAGCCAAGACCTATTGGGTGGCAGGGGGCAGGCCTATGGCTACACCTTC.

This chain joins TRBV20-1 and TRBJ1-1; D is unresolved. There are 12 residues in the CDR3. In germline, CDR1 is DFQATT, CDR2 SNEGSKA (reference sequence). The V end was cut by 4 bases, the J end by 0 bases, with 6 bases between. The CDR3 loop is CSATNLNTEAFF. The CDR3 DNA reads TGCAGTGCTACCAACTTGAACACTGAAGCTTTCTTT.

This clonotype was seen many times. The chain has TRBV20-1 and TRBJ2-3; possibly TRBD2 for D (6 bases). This CDR3 has 12 residues. Germline V gives CDR1 DFQATT, CDR2 SNEGSKA (reference sequence). Trimming shortened V by 4 bases and J by 2 bases, and 7 bases separated the two germline ends. CDR3 in amino acids: CSATGDTDTQYF. CDR3 DNA sequence: TGCAGTGCTACGGGGGACACAGATACGCAGTATTTT.

This clonotype was observed at least ten times. This rearrangement joins TRBV5-5 to TRBJ2-2, with D possibly being TRBD1 or TRBD2 (5 bases each). The length of the CDR3 is 15 residues. Germline CDR1 and CDR2: SGHKS and YYEKEE (reference sequence). V shed 4 bases and J shed 4 bases, with 14 bases lying between them. For the CDR3, the DNA is TGTGCCAGCAGCCTCCGGGGCCCGGGCACCGGGGAGCTGTTTTTT. Protein product: CASSLRGPGTGELFF.

This clonotype came up many times. This chain links TRBV5-1 with TRBJ2-4; D is uncertain. Looked up from germline, CDR1 is SGHRS and CDR2 is YFSETQ. The CDR3 length is 19 residues. V lost 4 bases and J 0 bases, leaving 23 bases between the germline ends. DNA for the CDR3: TGCGCCAGCAGCGCGGCCTCCTCCGGACGGAACCTAGCCAAAAACATTCAGTACTTC. Protein sequence: CASSAASSGRNLAKNIQYF.

This clonotype was picked up a small number of times. The chain is built from TRBV7-9 and TRBJ2-1; TRBD2 matches at 8 bases. Germline CDR1 and CDR2: SEHNR and FQNEAQ (reference sequence). The length of the CDR3 is 15 residues. J lost 2 bases, V lost 5 bases, and 5 bases had no gene match. The CDR3 is CASSRGGFAYNEQFF. CDR3 sequence (DNA): TGTGCCAGCAGCCGGGGGGGCTTCGCCTACAATGAGCAGTTCTTC.